This T cell receptor beta chain was observed in a study of identical twins. Study results and caveats: Invariant cells of the MAIT and iNKT types might have partly distorted the zero-insertion analyses.

Unique molecular identifiers were present on the cDNA, and a universal primer site came from template switching. TCRdb re-analysed the 5' RACE reads in MiXCR, keeping a single row per CDR3 protein. The sample records 450,000 or so distinct CDR3 sequences, roughly 24% being singletons. This clonotype was picked up a small number of times. Its antigen is not known. Trimming stripped 2 bases from V and 6 bases from J, with 8 bases between. The V gene's germline CDR1 is MNHEY and CDR2 SVGEGT. The CDR3 sequence is 13 residues long. The same sample was also studied in work on T cells expressing NK-cell markers. That study adds: Dominant NKG2C+ clonotypes accounted for roughly 1.0-7.5% of CD8+ T cells in about six donors. HCMV specificity of the expanded NKG2C+ T cell clones was not established.

The specimen sequenced was CD4+ T cells sorted from blood. The sequence was obtained from a woman under 30 in good health. V and J are TRBV6-2 or TRBV6-3 and TRBJ2-1; D not resolved. CDR3 in amino acids: CASSYRSSNEQFF. CDR3 coding DNA: TGTGCCAGCAGTTACCGAAGCTCCAATGAGCAGTTCTTC.